This entry concerns a single T cell receptor beta chain. Its antigen is as yet unknown. This sample stems from a study of cytomegalovirus exposure and HLA in healthy donors. Healthy bone marrow donors formed the donor group. Study-level findings and limits: High sensitivity and specificity were reportedly achieved when the classifier diagnosed cytomegalovirus status. With DRB1 most and HLA-C fewest, TCR association rates differed between HLA loci in a later analysis.

The study ran its PCR with 60 Vbeta and 13 Jbeta primers. The method was immunoSEQ multiplex PCR; TCRdb's version includes in-frame clones alone and lacks a portion of them. Of hundreds of thousands of clones listed, 85% to 90% were seen once; the top ten hold approximately 2%. V was clipped by 2 bases and J by 2 bases; unmatched bases: 2. This CDR3 region has 14 residues. CDR1 and CDR2 (germline): SGHRS, YFSETQ. The sequence derives from a woman between 18 and 30 years old in good health and CMV-seronegative. Sequenced material: PBMCs. The V gene is TRBV5-1, the J gene TRBJ1-1; 8 bases align to TRBD1. The CDR3 region is CASSFGQGNTEAFF. In DNA, the CDR3 is TGCGCCAGCAGCTTCGGACAGGGTAACACTGAAGCTTTCTTT. Combining the CDR3 with reference TRBV5-1 and TRBJ1-1 gives the whole variable domain KAGVTQTPRYLIKTRGQQVTLSCSPISGHRSVSWYQQTPGQGLQFLFEYFSETQRNKGNFPGRFSGRQFSNSRSEMNVSTLELGDSALYLCASSFGQGNTEAFFGQGTRLTVV.